A selection of T cell receptor beta chains follows, all from one sample in a study of blood T cell repertoires in COVID-19. Some clones are missing from TCRdb's copy, which holds only in-frame ones; the method was immunoSEQ multiplex PCR. The profile covers 490,000 or so clones, with approximately 91% appearing a single time and roughly 8% taken by the ten largest. The sample comprised PBMCs or T cells enriched from blood (not recorded which). These receptors originate from a woman aged 55-75 years who had recovered from COVID-19. The CDR3 runs from the conserved cysteine through the conserved F or W. A D gene is named only where the DNA matches it firmly. Not all rows give a size; the values are once, few, many and, for expanded clones, a class.

v_gene,abundance,j_gene,d_gene,CDR3nt,CDR3aa
TRBV13,NA,TRBJ1-4,NA,TGTGCCAGCAGCTTACAGGGAACAACTAATGAAAAACTGTTTTTT,CASSLQGTTNEKLFF
TRBV2,few,TRBJ1-5,NA,TGTGCCAGCAGTACCTCGAGGAATCAGCCCCAGCATTTT,CASSTSRNQPQHF
TRBV28,NA,TRBJ2-3,NA,TGTGCCAGCAGTACCGCGGCAGATACGCAGTATTTT,CASSTAADTQYF
TRBV30,many,TRBJ2-7,NA,TGTGCCTGGAGTGTAATCAGGGTTGGGGAGCAGTACTTC,CAWSVIRVGEQYF
TRBV6-1,once,TRBJ2-1,TRBD1,TGTGCCAGCAGTGAATTGGGACAGTCCTACAATGAGCAGTTCTTC,CASSELGQSYNEQFF
TRBV11-3,NA,TRBJ1-5,NA,TGTGCCAGCTGGCCGGGGAGGCAGCCCCAGCATTTT,CASWPGRQPQHF
TRBV18,NA,TRBJ1-1,NA,TGTGCCAGCTCACCCAATCAAGGGGGCACTGAAGCTTTCTTT,CASSPNQGGTEAFF
TRBV6-1,NA,TRBJ1-2,TRBD1,TGTGCCAGCAGTGAAGGAATACAGGGGGCGGATGGCTACACCTTC,CASSEGIQGADGYTF
TRBV24-1,NA,TRBJ2-1,NA,TGTGCCACCAGTGACGCGGGGCAGAGCTCCTACAATGAGCAGTTCTTC,CATSDAGQSSYNEQFF
TRBV11-2,NA,TRBJ2-2,TRBD1,TGTGCCAGCAGCTTAGGGACAGGGGTGAACACCGGGGAGCTGTTTTTT,CASSLGTGVNTGELFF
TRBV5-4,NA,TRBJ2-5,TRBD2,TGTGCCAGCAGTCGCTCAAGCGGGGGGCCTGCAAACGGAGAGACCCAGTACTTC,CASSRSSGGPANGETQYF
TRBV18,NA,TRBJ2-3,TRBD2,TGTGCCAGCTCACAACTAGCGGACACAGATACGCAGTATTTT,CASSQLADTDTQYF
TRBV24-1,NA,TRBJ2-1,NA,TGTGCCACCAGTGAGGGGGGGCACAATGAGCAGTTCTTC,CATSEGGHNEQFF
TRBV29-1,NA,TRBJ2-7,NA,TGCAGCGTTCTCCGCCGGGGGAACCCGTTTGACGACTACGAGCAGTACTTC,CSVLRRGNPFDDYEQYF
TRBV6-5,once,TRBJ1-5,TRBD1,TGTGCCAGCAGACGCGACAGGGATCAGCCCCAGCATTTT,CASRRDRDQPQHF
TRBV5-1,NA,TRBJ2-3,NA,TGCGCCAGCAGCTTGGCGGCGACTATTACAGATACGCAGTATTTT,CASSLAATITDTQYF
TRBV27,NA,TRBJ2-2,NA,TGTGCCAGCAGTGTAGTGTCGAACACCGGGGAGCTGTTTTTT,CASSVVSNTGELFF
TRBV11-3,NA,TRBJ1-2,TRBD1,TGTGCCAGCAGTTCGACAGGGGTAAACTATGGCTACACCTTC,CASSSTGVNYGYTF
TRBV20-1,few,TRBJ1-2,TRBD1,TGCAGTGCGACCGACAGGGTTGGCTACACCTTC,CSATDRVGYTF
TRBV6-1,NA,TRBJ1-5,TRBD1,TGTGCCAGCAGTGAACCGGGACAGGGTGTTTATCAGCCCCAGCATTTT,CASSEPGQGVYQPQHF
TRBV4-1,NA,TRBJ2-1,TRBD2,TGCGCCAGCAGACGACGAGGGACTAGCGGGGGGGACCCCCACAATGAGCAGTTCTTC,CASRRRGTSGGDPHNEQFF
TRBV19,NA,TRBJ1-5,TRBD1,TGTGCCAGTCTTACCGGGACAGGGGGAAATCAGCCCCAGCATTTT,CASLTGTGGNQPQHF
TRBV6-1,NA,TRBJ1-2,TRBD1,TGTGCCAGCAGTGAAGCGACGACAGGGAATAAGGGCTACACCTTC,CASSEATTGNKGYTF